This T cell receptor beta chain was retrieved from a study of shared clonotypes between healthy human individuals. Study in general: Each donor had three CD4 naive, three CD4 memory, two CD8 naive and one CD8 memory plate. Study-level results: What naive subsets generally showed was a larger estimated richness than memory subsets showed.

Notes on this clone: Antigen specificity is unknown.

Donation came from healthy HIV-negative adults that had no recent acute infections or vaccinations. The donors, all of them Caucasian adults, lived in Nashville, Tennessee. Profiling relied on immunoSEQ multiplex PCR, and the TCRdb table lists in-frame clones only, not all of them. Counted here are about 1.5 million clones, around 95% occurring once; the ten biggest clones make up over 1%. Sequenced sample: naive CD4+ T cells sorted from blood. Subset in this sample: CD45RA+ positively selected. The receptor's source is a young man in good health.

As DNA, the CDR3 is TGTGCCAGCAGCCAGACAGACGGGGCGGGCTACACCTTC. It yields the protein CASSQTDGAGYTF. The gene calls are TRBV7-8 and TRBJ1-2, with D possibly TRBD1 on 5 matching bases. Germline V lookup: CDR1 SGHVS, CDR2 FQNEAQ. V was cut by 5 bases and J by 8 bases, with 15 bases left in between. The CDR3 runs 13 residues.